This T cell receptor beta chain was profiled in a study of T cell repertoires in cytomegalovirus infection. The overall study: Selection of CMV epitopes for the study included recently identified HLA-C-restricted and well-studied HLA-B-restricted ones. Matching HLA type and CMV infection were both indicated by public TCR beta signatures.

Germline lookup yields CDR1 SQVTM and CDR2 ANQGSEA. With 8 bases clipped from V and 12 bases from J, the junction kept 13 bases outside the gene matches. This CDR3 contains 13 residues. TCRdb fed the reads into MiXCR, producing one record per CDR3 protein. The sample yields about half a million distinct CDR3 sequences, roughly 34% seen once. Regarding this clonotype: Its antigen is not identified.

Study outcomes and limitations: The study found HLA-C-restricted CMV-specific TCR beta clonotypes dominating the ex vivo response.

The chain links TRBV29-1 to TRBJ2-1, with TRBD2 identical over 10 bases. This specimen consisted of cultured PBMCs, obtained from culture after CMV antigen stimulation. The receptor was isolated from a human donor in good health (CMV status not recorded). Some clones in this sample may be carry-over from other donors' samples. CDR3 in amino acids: CSLEREGSYGQFF. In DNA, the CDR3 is TGCAGCCTCGAGCGGGAGGGGTCTTATGGGCAGTTCTTC.